The 9 T cell receptor beta chains listed next were all sequenced from one sample in a study of radiation and T cells in renal cell carcinoma. Time point here: blood 4 weeks post-SBRT, at nephrectomy. The treatment here: 15 Gy SBRT to primary tumor, nephrectomy 4 weeks later. Here immunoSEQ multiplex PCR was the method, and the copy in TCRdb shows in-frame clones only, minus some. The repertoire holds some 150,000 clones, with 65% to 90% as singletons. The sequencing here drew on blood, taken from a patient whose treatment included radiotherapy and nephrectomy. Every receptor here comes from a woman in her 50s with renal cell carcinoma.

The chain employs TRBV7-3 and TRBJ2-3, with 9 bases identical to TRBD1. Germline assignment: CDR1 SGHTA and CDR2 FQGTGA. With 6 bases clipped from V and 3 bases from J, the junction kept 7 bases outside the gene matches. The CDR3 runs to 15 residues. CDR3 DNA: TGTGCCAGCAGTCGTGGGGACAGGGCGACAGATACGCAGTATTTT. It codes for CASSRGDRATDTQYF. The full variable domain, completed using reference TRBV7-3 and TRBJ2-3, is GAGVSQTPSNKVTEKGKYVELRCDPISGHTALYWYRQSLGQGPEFLIYFQGTGAADDSGLPNDRFFAVRPEGSVSTLKIQRTERGDSAVYLCASSRGDRATDTQYFGPGTRLTVL.

CDR3 residues: CASSLGLRPDTQYF. The DNA of the CDR3 is TGTGCCAGCAGCCTCGGACTCCGCCCGGATACGCAGTATTTT. The chain uses TRBV7-3 and TRBJ2-3, with a weak D call TRBD2 (5 bases). Deletions cut 5 bases from V and 6 bases from J, with 15 bases between. There are 14 residues in the CDR3. Germline lookup yields CDR1 SGHTA and CDR2 FQGTGA.

The chain uses TRBV5-1 and TRBJ2-5; D tentatively reads TRBD1 or TRBD2 (5 bases each). With 2 bases removed from V and 5 bases from J, the gap between germline ends came to 13 bases. Germline assignment: CDR1 SGHRS and CDR2 YFSETQ. The CDR3 totals 14 residues. CDR3 residues: CASSFGTSRETQYF. CDR3 coding DNA: TGCGCCAGCAGCTTTGGGACCAGCCGGGAGACCCAGTACTTC.

The rearrangement links TRBV7-9 to TRBJ1-1; a weak D match, TRBD1 (5 bases). Germline CDR1 SEHNR, CDR2 FQNEAQ (reference sequence). The germline V and J ends were trimmed by 5 bases and 5 bases, with 21 bases remaining between them. The CDR3 has 16 amino acids. The CDR3 DNA sequence: TGTGCCAGCAGCATTCCCCGTTTGGGGCGTGGGACTGAAGCTTTCTTT. It codes for CASSIPRLGRGTEAFF.

This chain links TRBV27 with TRBJ2-1; D gene ambiguous. Trimming shortened V by 2 bases and J by 5 bases, and 10 bases separated the two germline ends. Germline CDR1 is MNHEY and CDR2 is SMNVEV (reference sequence). This CDR3 has 14 amino acids. CDR3 residues: CASSLGRADNEQFF. DNA of the CDR3: TGTGCCAGCAGTTTAGGCCGGGCGGACAATGAGCAGTTCTTC.

This rearrangement joins TRBV30 to TRBJ2-5; 10 bases fit TRBD1. V shed 5 bases, J shed 4 bases, and the junction held 10 bases outside the gene matches. Germline-derived CDR1 and CDR2 are GTSNPN and SVGIG (reference sequence). The CDR3 has 15 amino acids. CDR3 bases: TGTGCCTGGGGGTTCGGGACAGGGGAGGTAGAGACCCAGTACTTC. Translated, it gives CAWGFGTGEVETQYF.

This clone was detected once. The same CDR3 arises from other DNA sequences in this sample as well. The rearrangement uses TRBV7-2 and TRBJ2-1; unclear D gene. The CDR3 is 15 amino acids. Trimming cost V 0 bases and J 0 bases, with 6 bases left between them. The germline V gene encodes CDR1 SGHTA and CDR2 FQGNSA. This CDR3 reads CASSLAGTSYNEQFF. The CDR3 DNA sequence: TGTGCCAGCAGCTTAGCGGGTACCTCCTACAATGAGCAGTTCTTC.

The CDR3 reads CASSSPGQGSYEQYF. The DNA for the CDR3 is TGTGCCAGCTCATCCCCGGGACAGGGATCCTACGAGCAGTACTTC. V usage is TRBV18 and J usage is TRBJ2-7; 9 bases match TRBD1. V gave up 5 bases and J gave up 1 base; unmatched junction bases: 6. CDR1 and CDR2 from the germline V gene are KGHSH and LQKENI. This CDR3 spans 15 amino acids.

In this sample, this clone turned up once. This chain uses TRBV7-9 with TRBJ2-7, with D maybe TRBD2 (6 bases). The germline gives CDR1 SEHNR, CDR2 FQNEAQ (reference sequence). The CDR3 has 15 amino acids. V was clipped by 4 bases and J by 4 bases, with 17 bases between them. CDR3 coding DNA: TGTGCCAGCAGCTCGCGTGCCGGGGACTTATACGAGCAGTACTTC. Residues: CASSSRAGDLYEQYF.